This TCR beta chain was found in a study of T cell clonality in common variable immunodeficiency. Study results and caveats: Compared with healthy controls, CVID subjects showed increased TCRbeta clonality, mostly in about a third. Compared with controls, CVID subjects had fewer shared TCRbeta clones. Common variable immunodeficiency TCR beta sequences reportedly had fewer deletions and N-nucleotide insertions.

This clone was seen more than once but under ten times. Its antigen is unidentified. The read halts 3 residues ahead of the CDR3 end, with the missing end drawn from the germline J gene. The data were produced by immunoSEQ multiplex PCR, yet TCRdb's version contains in-frame clones alone and is incomplete. The sample presents roughly 58,000 clones, none singletons. This CDR3 region has 14 residues. V lost 6 bases and J lost 5; bases outside the gene matches: 6. Germline V gene lookup returns CDR1 SQVTM and CDR2 ANQGSEA. This receptor was identified in a person aged 18 to 75 in good health. The chain combines TRBV29-1 with TRBJ2-1; TRBD2 matches 11 bases. Sequencing used peripheral blood mononuclear cells. The CDR3 region is CSVELAGEDNEQFF. The sequenced part of the CDR3 DNA is TGCAGCGTCGAACTAGCGGGAGAGGACAATGAG.